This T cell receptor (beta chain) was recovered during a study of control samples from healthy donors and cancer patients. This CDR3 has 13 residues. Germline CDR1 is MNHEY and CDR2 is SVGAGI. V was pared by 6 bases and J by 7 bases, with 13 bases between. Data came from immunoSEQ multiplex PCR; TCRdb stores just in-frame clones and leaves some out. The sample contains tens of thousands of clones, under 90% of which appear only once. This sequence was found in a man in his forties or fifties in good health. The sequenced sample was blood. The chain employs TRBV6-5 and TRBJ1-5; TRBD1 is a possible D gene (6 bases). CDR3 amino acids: CASSLRGKQPQHF. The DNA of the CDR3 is TGTGCCAGCAGCCTCAGGGGAAAGCAGCCCCAGCATTTT.